This T cell receptor beta chain emerged from a study of T-cell reconstitution after alpha-beta-depleted transplantation in children. Study results and limitations: Newly produced T cells mostly accounted for T-cell counts and diversity one year post-transplant.

Molecular barcoding with unique molecular identifiers was used for the TCRbeta library. One entry per CDR3 protein results from TCRdb running MiXCR on the PCR reads. The table lists a few hundred thousand distinct CDR3 sequences, over 20% of them singletons. Germline CDR1 reads MNHNS; CDR2 reads SASEGT. The CDR3 totals 15 residues. With 8 bases removed from V and 0 bases from J, the gap between germline ends came to 14 bases. On this clonotype itself: Its antigen is currently unknown.

This material consisted of PBMCs, taken before TCRalphabeta/CD19-depleted stem cell transplant. The TCR originated in a boy under three years old with Wiskott-Aldrich syndrome, due to receive a stem cell transplant. V usage is TRBV6-1 and J usage is TRBJ1-5; D gene uncertain. CDR3 protein: CASSATFYSNQPQHF. CDR3 DNA: TGTGCCAGCTCGGCCACCTTTTATAGCAATCAGCCCCAGCATTTT.